This note documents a single T cell receptor (beta chain) sequence. The data are from a study of T cell changes during pregnancy in multiple sclerosis. Measured with immunoSEQ multiplex PCR; TCRdb has only the in-frame clones, and not every one. The table includes 40,000 to 60,000 clones, roughly 90% detected once. Trimming cost V 0 bases and J 0 bases, with 13 bases left between them. Germline V gives CDR1 LNHNV, CDR2 YYDKDF (reference sequence). The length of the CDR3 is 17 residues. This chain links TRBV15 with TRBJ2-3; D is perhaps TRBD2 (6 bases). The sample in question was peripheral blood, obtained in the first trimester of pregnancy. This sequence originates from a female donor in good health, enrolled as a control in a pregnancy study. CDR3 nucleotide sequence: TGTGCCACCAGCAGAGACGGGAGTCTTGCGAGCACAGATACGCAGTATTTT. Its translation is CATSRDGSLASTDTQYF.